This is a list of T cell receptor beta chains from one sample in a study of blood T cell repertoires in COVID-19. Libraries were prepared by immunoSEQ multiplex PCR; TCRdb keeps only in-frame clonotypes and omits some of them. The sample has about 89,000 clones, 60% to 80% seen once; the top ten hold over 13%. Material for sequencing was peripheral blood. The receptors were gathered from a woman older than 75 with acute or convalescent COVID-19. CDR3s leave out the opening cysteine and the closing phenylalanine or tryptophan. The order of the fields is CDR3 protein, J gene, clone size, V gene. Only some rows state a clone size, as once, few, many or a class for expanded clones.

CDR3: ASSFAWGGNSPLH
J: TRBJ1-6
size: -
V: TRBV7-2

CDR3: ASLSQGADYGYT
J: TRBJ1-2
size: -
V: TRBV28

CDR3: ASSVDFGTVDNQNYGYT
J: TRBJ1-2
size: -
V: TRBV9

CDR3: ASSILGQAKASGANVLT
J: TRBJ2-6
size: -
V: TRBV2

CDR3: ASSYRKGAANYGYT
J: TRBJ1-2
size: -
V: TRBV6-6

CDR3: ASSSYTTSGEQF
J: TRBJ2-1
size: -
V: TRBV7-2

CDR3: ASSGRSGDTQY
J: TRBJ2-3
size: few
V: TRBV4-2

CDR3: ASSLTTGWNTEAF
J: TRBJ1-1
size: -
V: TRBV27

CDR3: ASSQVGVVALYEQY
J: TRBJ2-7
size: -
V: TRBV14

CDR3: SASGFRT
J: TRBJ1-2
size: few
V: TRBV20-1

CDR3: ASSSRAEDTEAF
J: TRBJ1-1
size: large
V: TRBV6-5

CDR3: ASSQVPNTEAF
J: TRBJ1-1
size: once
V: TRBV6-4

CDR3: ASSGRVREQY
J: TRBJ2-7
size: few
V: TRBV2

CDR3: ASSFGGTSTDTQY
J: TRBJ2-3
size: -
V: TRBV7-2

CDR3: ASSRDRDLPQH
J: TRBJ1-5
size: -
V: TRBV19

CDR3: ASSLGTSGGPYNEQF
J: TRBJ2-1
size: few
V: TRBV11-3

CDR3: ASSTLAGGVGKQF
J: TRBJ2-1
size: -
V: TRBV13

CDR3: ASSNLDSLGYGYT
J: TRBJ1-2
size: -
V: TRBV19

CDR3: ASTGPNEQF
J: TRBJ2-1
size: -
V: TRBV6-5

CDR3: SVSPYRDGYT
J: TRBJ1-2
size: -
V: TRBV29-1

CDR3: ASSLVRGPFSGNTIY
J: TRBJ1-3
size: few
V: TRBV7-4

CDR3: ASSQDRQGAGYT
J: TRBJ1-2
size: -
V: TRBV3-1/TRBV3-2

CDR3: ASSLLQDTEAF
J: TRBJ1-1
size: -
V: TRBV14

CDR3: ASSQGGTSGEAF
J: TRBJ1-1
size: few
V: TRBV3-1/TRBV3-2

CDR3: ASSVDAQGDTQY
J: TRBJ2-3
size: -
V: TRBV9

CDR3: ASRRTGGDYGEKLF
J: TRBJ1-4
size: -
V: TRBV3-1/TRBV3-2

CDR3: ASPGSAGGPRDTQY
J: TRBJ2-3
size: -
V: TRBV7-2

CDR3: ASSPPSQNTEAF
J: TRBJ1-1
size: -
V: TRBV18

CDR3: ASSLQGTSGETQY
J: TRBJ2-5
size: -
V: TRBV7-2

CDR3: ASSPEEGGEAF
J: TRBJ1-1
size: -
V: TRBV7-2

CDR3: ASSHQVGGLGEQY
J: TRBJ2-7
size: -
V: TRBV3-1/TRBV3-2

CDR3: ASSKQDRAGSSPLH
J: TRBJ1-6
size: -
V: TRBV4-3

CDR3: ASRAQGGNGYT
J: TRBJ1-2
size: -
V: TRBV3-1/TRBV3-2

CDR3: ASSRPEDFYGYT
J: TRBJ1-2
size: few
V: TRBV11-2

CDR3: ASSFGTGGGSDTQY
J: TRBJ2-3
size: -
V: TRBV6-2/TRBV6-3

CDR3: AIRSGPDQPQH
J: TRBJ1-5
size: -
V: TRBV10-3

CDR3: ASSQDPGGVQPQH
J: TRBJ1-5
size: -
V: TRBV4-3

CDR3: ASSPNPGTGGSPLH
J: TRBJ1-6
size: -
V: TRBV18

CDR3: ATQGRGSTEAF
J: TRBJ1-1
size: -
V: TRBV24-1

CDR3: ASSSTYGPDTEAF
J: TRBJ1-1
size: many
V: TRBV7-8